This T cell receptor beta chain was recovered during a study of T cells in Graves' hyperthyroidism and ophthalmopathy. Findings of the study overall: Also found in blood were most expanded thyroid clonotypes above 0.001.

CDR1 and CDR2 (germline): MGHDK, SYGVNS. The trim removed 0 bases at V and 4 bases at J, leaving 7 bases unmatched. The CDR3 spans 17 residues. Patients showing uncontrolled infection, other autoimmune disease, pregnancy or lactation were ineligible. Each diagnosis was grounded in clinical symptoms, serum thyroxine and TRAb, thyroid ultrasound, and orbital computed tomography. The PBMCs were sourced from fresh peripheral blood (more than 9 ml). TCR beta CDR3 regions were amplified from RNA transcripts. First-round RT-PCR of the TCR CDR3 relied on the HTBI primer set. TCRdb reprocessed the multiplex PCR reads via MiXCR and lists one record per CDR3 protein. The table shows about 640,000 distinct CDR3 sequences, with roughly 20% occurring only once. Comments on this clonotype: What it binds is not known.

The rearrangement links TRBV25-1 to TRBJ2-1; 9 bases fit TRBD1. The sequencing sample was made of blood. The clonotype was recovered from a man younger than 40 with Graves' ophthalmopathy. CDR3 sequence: CASSEYPGTGRYNEQFF. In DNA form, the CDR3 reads TGTGCCAGCAGTGAATATCCCGGGACAGGGCGGTACAATGAGCAGTTCTTC. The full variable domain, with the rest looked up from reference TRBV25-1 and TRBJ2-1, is EADIYQTPRYLVIGTGKKITLECSQTMGHDKMYWYQQDPGMELHLIHYSYGVNSTEKGDLSSESTVSRIRTEHFPLTLESARPSHTSQYLCASSEYPGTGRYNEQFFGPGTRLTVL.